The sequence of this T cell receptor (beta chain) was determined in a study of blood T cell repertoires in COVID-19. Study-wide context: Sources were T cells, B-cell-depleted T cells, or PBMCs; the material itself was cDNA or gDNA.

This CDR3 contains 15 residues. Looked up from germline, CDR1 is KGHDR and CDR2 is SFDVKD. V trimming: 4 bases; J trimming: 3 bases; junction bases outside the gene matches: 7. The table came from immunoSEQ multiplex PCR; TCRdb's copy has only in-frame clones and leaves some out. The table shows about 230,000 clones, with around four fifths occurring only once. This sequence originates from a woman between 65 and 79 years old with active or convalescent COVID-19. This chain uses TRBV24-1 with TRBJ2-5, with 7 positions matching TRBD1. Input material: peripheral blood. The CDR3 nucleotides are TGTGCCACCAGTGACCCTACCCAGGGGGAAGAGACCCAGTACTTC. Its protein product is CATSDPTQGEETQYF.